Described below is a single T cell receptor (beta chain) sequence and its context. Its antigen is undetermined. These data are taken from a study of blood T cells in healthy people across ages. Regarding the study as a whole: Across the age range, TCR beta diversity per million T cells fell in a roughly linear way. The study could not conclusively compare naive and antigen-experienced cells, given its unsorted PBMCs.

Together with a sample-barcoded 5' primer, a J-beta primer mix was included in a second PCR lasting roughly 6 to 12 cycles. TCRdb processed the 5' RACE reads anew with MiXCR; each CDR3 protein has one entry. The sample lists more than 750,000 distinct CDR3 sequences, roughly 28% occurring once. The CDR3 is 17 amino acids. The trim removed 0 bases at V and 6 bases at J, leaving 8 bases unmatched. Germline V gives CDR1 SGHTA, CDR2 FQGTGA. These same records also appear under a second study, on T cells of mothers and their children. As that report states: Reads recorded for TCR beta CDR3 numbered over 8 million per mother and around 3 million per child.

The specimen was blood. The chain employs TRBV7-3 and TRBJ2-1; 10 bases agree with TRBD2. This receptor was identified in a woman between 40 and 50 years old in good health. Here the CDR3 reads CASSLTAGGYMCNEQFF. In nucleotides, the CDR3 is TGTGCCAGCAGCTTAACAGCGGGGGGGTATATGTGCAATGAGCAGTTCTTC.